This T cell receptor (beta chain) was sequenced during a study of CD8+ T cells in alopecia areata. Findings of the study overall: Resident alphabeta T-cell populations of normal skin are likewise subject to sequencing in scalp samples.

Following extraction, RNA underwent reverse transcription to cDNA, which served as the sequencing template. Assay used: immunoSEQ multiplex PCR; TCRdb lists only in-frame clones, some missing. The specimen gives about 300,000 clones without singletons; the ten biggest hold approximately 1.2%. The germline V gene has CDR1 NSHNY and CDR2 SYGAGN. This CDR3 is 15 amino acids long. A panel of CD4, CD8alpha, NKG2D, NKG2ACE and other markers served to sort pooled cutaneous lymph node cells. Notes on this clone: What it recognizes is unknown. Germline and genes: mouse. The read stops 4 residues short of the end of the CDR3; the missing end is completed from the germline J gene.

The origin of this receptor is a C3H/HeJ mouse with alopecia areata. As its MHC haplotype, the strain has H2-k. V is TRBV13-1 and J is TRBJ1-2, with 12 bases lining up with TRBD1. The sequencing sample was made of CD4+ T cells sorted from a lymph node. This chain's CDR3 is CASSDAGTGGADYTF. CDR3 DNA (partial): TGTGCCAGCAGTGATGCAGGGACAGGGGGCGCC.